The subject of this entry is one T cell receptor beta chain. In germline, CDR1 is MNHEY, CDR2 SVGAGI. With V trimmed by 6 bases and J by 1 base, 5 bases remained unmatched. The CDR3 consists of 14 residues. In the original analysis: Researchers report that nucleated cell counts were estimated from reference gene primer amplification. Profiled with immunoSEQ multiplex PCR; TCRdb holds only in-frame clones, not every one. V, J and clone size are those of that table, while D and trimming were read from the DNA. The sample lists hundreds of thousands of clones, approximately 90% seen once, with nearly 4.5% in the top ten. The sample belongs to a study of blood T cell repertoires in COVID-19. Across the whole study: Sites in the United States, Italy and Spain provided acute and convalescent COVID-19 samples. The cDNA or gDNA used as material had been derived from T cells, B-cell-depleted T cells, or PBMCs.

This TCR was sampled from a man over 45 with acute or convalescent COVID-19. V and J are TRBV6-5 and TRBJ2-5; 7 nucleotides agree with TRBD1. What was sequenced was peripheral blood. The DNA for the CDR3 is TGTGCCAGCAGCAGAGGACAGGTCCAAGAGACCCAGTACTTC. This gives the protein CASSRGQVQETQYF.